A single T cell receptor beta chain is shown here with its context. Antigen unknown. This record comes from a study of blood T cells in healthy people across ages. Findings of the study overall: Roughly linearly, TCR beta diversity per million T cells fell as age increased.

Germline loops: CDR1 MNHEY, CDR2 SVGEGT. Trimming shortened V by 6 bases and J by 6 bases, and 18 bases separated the two germline ends. CDR3 length equals 15 residues. Together with a sample-barcoded 5' primer, a J-beta primer mix was included in a second PCR lasting about 7 to 12 cycles. MiXCR, run by TCRdb on the 5' RACE reads, gives a single entry per CDR3 protein. The profile shows 800,000 to 1,000,000 distinct CDR3 sequences, approximately 49% of them singletons. Sequencing used blood. This chain connects TRBV6-2 or TRBV6-3 to TRBJ1-5; possible D gene TRBD1, 5 bases. The receptor was isolated from a man between 25 and 39 years old in good health. The CDR3 DNA reads as TGTGCCAGCAGCTCGGACGTTAGGGGCGGTCAGCCCCAGCATTTT. Encoded protein: CASSSDVRGGQPQHF.